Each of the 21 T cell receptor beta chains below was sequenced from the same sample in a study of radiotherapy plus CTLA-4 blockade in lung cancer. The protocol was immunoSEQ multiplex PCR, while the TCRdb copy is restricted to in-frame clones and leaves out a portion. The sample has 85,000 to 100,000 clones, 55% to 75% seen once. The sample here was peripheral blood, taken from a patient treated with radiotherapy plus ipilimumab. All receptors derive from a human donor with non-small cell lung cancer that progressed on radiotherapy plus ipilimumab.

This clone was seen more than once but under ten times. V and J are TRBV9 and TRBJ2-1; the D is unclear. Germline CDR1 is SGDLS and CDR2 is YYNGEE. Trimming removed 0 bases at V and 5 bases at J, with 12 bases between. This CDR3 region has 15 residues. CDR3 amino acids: CASSVVATTHNEQFF. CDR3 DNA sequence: TGTGCCAGCAGCGTAGTGGCGACCACTCACAATGAGCAGTTCTTC.

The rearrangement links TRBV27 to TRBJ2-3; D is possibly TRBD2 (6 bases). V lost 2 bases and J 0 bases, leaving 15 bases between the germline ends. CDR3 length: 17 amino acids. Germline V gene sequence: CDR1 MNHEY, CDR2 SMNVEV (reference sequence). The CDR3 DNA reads TGTGCCAGCAGTTTAGGCGTCGGGGGTGGGAGCACAGATACGCAGTATTTT. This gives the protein CASSLGVGGGSTDTQYF.

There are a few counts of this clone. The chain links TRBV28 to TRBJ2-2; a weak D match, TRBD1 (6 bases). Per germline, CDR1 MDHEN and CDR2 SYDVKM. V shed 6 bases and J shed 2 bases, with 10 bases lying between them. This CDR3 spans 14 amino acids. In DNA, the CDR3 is TGTGCCAGCAGAGGACAGTCTAACACCGGGGAGCTGTTTTTT. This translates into CASRGQSNTGELFF.

The CDR3 protein is CASSLGISRSTGELFF. The CDR3 region has the DNA TGTGCCAGCAGCTTAGGTATTAGCCGAAGCACCGGGGAGCTGTTTTTT. The chain joins TRBV13 to TRBJ2-2; D gene uncertain. The V end lost 0 bases, the J end lost 4 bases, and 12 bases lay between the germline ends. This CDR3 contains 16 residues. Germline CDR1 reads PRHDT; CDR2 reads FYEKMQ (reference sequence). Variable domain in full (rest from reference TRBV13 and TRBJ2-2): AAGVIQSPRHLIKEKRETATLKCYPIPRHDTVYWYQQGPGQDPQFLISFYEKMQSDKGSIPDRFSAQQFSDYHSELNMSSLELGDSALYFCASSLGISRSTGELFFGEGSRLTVL.

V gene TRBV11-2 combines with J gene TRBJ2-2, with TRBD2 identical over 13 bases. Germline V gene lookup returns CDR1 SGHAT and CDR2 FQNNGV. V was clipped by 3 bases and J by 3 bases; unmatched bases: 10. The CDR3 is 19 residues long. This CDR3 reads CASSFRGAGTSGDTGELFF. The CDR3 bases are TGTGCCAGCAGCTTTAGGGGGGCCGGGACTAGCGGGGACACCGGGGAGCTGTTTTTT.

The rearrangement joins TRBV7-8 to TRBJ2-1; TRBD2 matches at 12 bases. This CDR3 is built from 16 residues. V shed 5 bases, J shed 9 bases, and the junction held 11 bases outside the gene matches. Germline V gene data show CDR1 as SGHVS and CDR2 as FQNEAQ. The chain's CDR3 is CASSLSSGGDHREQFF. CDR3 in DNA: TGTGCCAGCAGCCTATCTAGCGGGGGGGATCACCGTGAGCAGTTCTTC.

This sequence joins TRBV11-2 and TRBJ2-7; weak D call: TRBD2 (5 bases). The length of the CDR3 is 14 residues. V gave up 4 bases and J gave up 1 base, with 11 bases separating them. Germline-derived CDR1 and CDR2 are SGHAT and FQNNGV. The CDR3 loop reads CASSSTRESYEQYF. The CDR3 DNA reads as TGTGCCAGCAGCTCTACTAGGGAATCCTACGAGCAGTACTTC.

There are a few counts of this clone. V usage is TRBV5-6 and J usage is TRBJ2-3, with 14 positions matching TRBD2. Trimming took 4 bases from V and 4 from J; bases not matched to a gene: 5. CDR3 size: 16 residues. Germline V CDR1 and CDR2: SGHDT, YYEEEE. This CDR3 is CASSVTSGGDADTQYF. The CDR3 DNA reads TGTGCCAGCAGCGTGACTAGCGGGGGGGATGCAGATACGCAGTATTTT.

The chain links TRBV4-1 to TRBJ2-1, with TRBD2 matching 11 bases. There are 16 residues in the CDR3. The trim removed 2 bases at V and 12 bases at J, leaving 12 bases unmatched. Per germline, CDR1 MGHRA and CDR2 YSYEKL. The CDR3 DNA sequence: TGCGCCAGCAGCCAACGGGGTCTAGCGGGAGGCGACCGGCAGTTCTTC. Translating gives CASSQRGLAGGDRQFF.

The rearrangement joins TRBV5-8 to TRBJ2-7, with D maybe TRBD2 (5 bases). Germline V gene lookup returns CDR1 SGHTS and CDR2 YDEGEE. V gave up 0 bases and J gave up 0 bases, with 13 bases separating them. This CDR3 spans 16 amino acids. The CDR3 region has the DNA TGTGCCAGCAGCTTGGCGGGGTTTGTGAGCTCCTACGAGCAGTACTTC. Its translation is CASSLAGFVSSYEQYF.

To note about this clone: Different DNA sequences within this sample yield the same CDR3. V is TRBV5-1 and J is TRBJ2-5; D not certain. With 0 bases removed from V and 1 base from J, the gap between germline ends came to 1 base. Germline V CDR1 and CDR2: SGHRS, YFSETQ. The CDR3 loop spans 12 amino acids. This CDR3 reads CASSLGQETQYF. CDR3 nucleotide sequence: TGCGCCAGCAGCTTGGGCCAAGAGACCCAGTACTTC.

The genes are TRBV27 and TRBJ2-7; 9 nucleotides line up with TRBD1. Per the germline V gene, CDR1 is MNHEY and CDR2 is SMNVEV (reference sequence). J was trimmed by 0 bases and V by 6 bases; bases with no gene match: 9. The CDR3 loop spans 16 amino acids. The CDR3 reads CASSDVGTGSSYEQYF. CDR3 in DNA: TGTGCCAGCAGCGACGTAGGGACAGGGAGCTCCTACGAGCAGTACTTC.

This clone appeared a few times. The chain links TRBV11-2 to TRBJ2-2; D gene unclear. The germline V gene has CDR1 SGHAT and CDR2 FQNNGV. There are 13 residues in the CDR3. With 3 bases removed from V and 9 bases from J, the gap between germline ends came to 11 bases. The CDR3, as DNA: TGTGCCAGCAGCTTTGGTCCGGTCCGGGAGCTGTTTTTT. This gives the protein CASSFGPVRELFF.

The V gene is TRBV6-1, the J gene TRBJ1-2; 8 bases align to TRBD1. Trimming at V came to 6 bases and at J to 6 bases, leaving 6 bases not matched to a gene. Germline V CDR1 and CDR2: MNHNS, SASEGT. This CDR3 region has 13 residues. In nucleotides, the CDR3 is TGTGCCAGCAGCCTGGACAGGGATAATGGCTACACCTTC. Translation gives CASSLDRDNGYTF.

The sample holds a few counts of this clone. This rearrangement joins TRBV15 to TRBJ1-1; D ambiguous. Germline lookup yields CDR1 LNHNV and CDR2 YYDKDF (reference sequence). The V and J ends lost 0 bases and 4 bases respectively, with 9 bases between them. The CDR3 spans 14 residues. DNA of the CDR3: TGTGCCACCAGCAGAGATACACGGACCACTGAAGCTTTCTTT. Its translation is CATSRDTRTTEAFF.

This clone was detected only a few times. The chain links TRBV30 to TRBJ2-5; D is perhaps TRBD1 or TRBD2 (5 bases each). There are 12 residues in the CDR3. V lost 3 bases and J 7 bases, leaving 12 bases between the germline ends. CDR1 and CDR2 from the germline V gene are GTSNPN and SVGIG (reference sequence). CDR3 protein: CAWSEPGGTQYF. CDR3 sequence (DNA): TGTGCCTGGAGCGAACCTGGGGGGACCCAGTACTTC.

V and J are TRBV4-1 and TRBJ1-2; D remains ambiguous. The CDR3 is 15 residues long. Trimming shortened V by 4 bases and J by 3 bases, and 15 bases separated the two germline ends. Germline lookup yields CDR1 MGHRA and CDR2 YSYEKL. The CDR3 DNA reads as TGCGCCAGCAGCCCAAATAAGGGAGCAGACTATGGCTACACCTTC. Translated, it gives CASSPNKGADYGYTF.

Here the CDR3 DNA reads TGTGCCTGGAGTGTACCCCTAGGTCTCAGGGGGACCGGGGAGCTGTTTTTT. Amino acid sequence: CAWSVPLGLRGTGELFF. This sequence joins TRBV30 and TRBJ2-2, with 7 bases fitting TRBD1. V gave up 0 bases and J gave up 5 bases; unmatched junction bases: 12. From germline, CDR1 is GTSNPN and CDR2 SVGIG (reference sequence). This CDR3 region has 17 residues.

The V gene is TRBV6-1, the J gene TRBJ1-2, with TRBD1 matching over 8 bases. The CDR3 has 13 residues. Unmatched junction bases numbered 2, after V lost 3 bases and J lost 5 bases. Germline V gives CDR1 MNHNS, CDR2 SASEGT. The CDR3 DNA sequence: TGTGCCAGCAGTGATGGGACAGGATATGGCTACACCTTC. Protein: CASSDGTGYGYTF.

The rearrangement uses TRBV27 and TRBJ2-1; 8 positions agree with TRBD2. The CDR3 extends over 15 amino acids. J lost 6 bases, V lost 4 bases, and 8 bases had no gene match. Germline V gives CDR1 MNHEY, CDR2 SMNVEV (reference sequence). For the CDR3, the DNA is TGTGCCAGCAGTTCAGCGGGAGTCCGCCTCAATGAGCAGTTCTTC. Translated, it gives CASSSAGVRLNEQFF.

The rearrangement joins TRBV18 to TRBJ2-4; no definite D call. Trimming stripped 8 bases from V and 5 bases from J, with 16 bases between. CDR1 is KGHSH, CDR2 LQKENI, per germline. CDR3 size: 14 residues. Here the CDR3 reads CASAELGVENIQYF. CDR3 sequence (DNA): TGTGCCAGCGCAGAATTGGGCGTTGAAAACATTCAGTACTTC.